Below, 8 T cell receptor beta chains from the same sample are listed, as sequenced in a study of response to subunit inactivated influenza vaccine. TCRdb itself ran the RT-PCR reads through MiXCR, one entry per CDR3 protein. The top ten hold 2.8% of the sample, which has about 540,000 distinct CDR3 sequences, under 25% seen once. These data also formed part of another study, on T cells expressing NK-cell markers. That paper states: The authors made TCR beta cDNA libraries by 5'RACE template switching. This switching added a universal primer site and UMIs.

The material was CD4+ T cells sorted from PBMCs, obtained 11 to 12 days after vaccination. The receptors come from a man aged 45-65 years who received an inactivated influenza vaccine.

The J gene is TRBJ1-2, the V gene TRBV6-5; D is uncertain. This CDR3 spans 12 amino acids. Germline CDR1 and CDR2: MNHEY and SVGAGI. Trimming left V 5 bases short and J 8 bases short, with 12 bases between. The CDR3 loop reads CASSTGHLGYTF. DNA of the CDR3: TGTGCCAGCAGTACCGGCCACTTGGGCTACACCTTC.

In DNA, the CDR3 is TGTGCCAGCAGCCAAGACTGGTGGTTCGGCTACACCTTC. Translation gives CASSQDWWFGYTF. This chain joins TRBV14 and TRBJ1-2; no clear D. The CDR3 has 13 amino acids. In germline, CDR1 is SGHDN, CDR2 FVKESK. Trimming cost V 0 bases and J 8 bases, with 10 bases left between them.

The chain uses TRBV15 and TRBJ2-5; D gene unclear. The CDR3 sequence is 12 residues long. V shed 4 bases and J shed 2 bases, with 5 bases lying between them. CDR1 is LNHNV and CDR2 is YYDKDF in the germline V gene (reference sequence). CDR3: CATSTGQETQYF. Written as DNA, the CDR3 is TGTGCCACCAGCACTGGTCAAGAGACCCAGTACTTC. Looking up the rest from reference TRBV15 and TRBJ2-5 gives the full variable domain: DAMVIQNPRYQVTQFGKPVTLSCSQTLNHNVMYWYQQKSSQAPKLLFHYYDKDFNNEADTPDNFQSRRPNTSFCFLDIRSPGLGDTAMYLCATSTGQETQYFGPGTRLLVL.

A few counts support this clonotype. The V gene is TRBV6-2 or TRBV6-3, the J gene TRBJ1-5; D is possibly TRBD1 (5 bases). Germline CDR1 is MNHEY and CDR2 is SVGEGT. V was cut by 4 bases and J by 0 bases, with 16 bases left in between. The CDR3 contains 17 residues. The DNA for the CDR3 is TGTGCCAGCAGTTGGGGCCCCGAGGTCCGTAGCAATCAGCCCCAGCATTTT. As protein: CASSWGPEVRSNQPQHF.

This clonotype was seen a handful of times. V gene TRBV24-1 combines with J gene TRBJ2-1; 11 bases align to TRBD2. The length of the CDR3 is 16 residues. V was clipped by 4 bases and J by 5 bases; unmatched bases: 6. Germline lookup yields CDR1 KGHDR and CDR2 SFDVKD. DNA of the CDR3: TGTGCCACCAGTGACCCGGGGACTAGCGGAGACAATGAGCAGTTCTTC. Its protein product is CATSDPGTSGDNEQFF.

There are a few counts of this clonotype. The rearrangement uses TRBV6-5 and TRBJ2-2; D unclear. V dropped 6 bases and J dropped 7 bases, with 9 bases sitting between them. The CDR3 loop spans 12 amino acids. Germline V gene lookup returns CDR1 MNHEY and CDR2 SVGAGI. The CDR3 sequence is CASSPRFGELFF. Here the CDR3 DNA reads TGTGCCAGCAGCCCGAGGTTCGGGGAGCTGTTTTTT.

The gene calls are TRBV7-9 and TRBJ2-5; 9 bases align to TRBD1. CDR3 size: 14 residues. With 6 bases clipped from V and 5 bases from J, the junction kept 7 bases outside the gene matches. The germline gives CDR1 SEHNR, CDR2 FQNEAQ (reference sequence). The CDR3 reads CASSTTGGLETQYF. The CDR3 region has the DNA TGTGCCAGCAGTACTACAGGGGGCTTGGAGACCCAGTACTTC.

This clonotype was counted only a few times. This chain uses TRBV29-1 with TRBJ1-1; perhaps TRBD1 as D (5 bases). This CDR3 contains 10 residues. Trimming removed 4 bases from V and 11 bases from J, with 11 bases in between. Germline V gene data show CDR1 as SQVTM and CDR2 as ANQGSEA. CDR3 DNA: TGCAGCGTTGTGGAGGGGAGGGCTTTCTTT. Translating it yields CSVVEGRAFF.